This T cell receptor beta chain appears in the sequencing data of a study of T cells in localized non-small cell lung cancer. Study-wide points: The appearance of a median approximately 61 of the top 100 tumor clones was seen in adjacent lung.

The CDR3 is 14 residues long. As for this clone: Its antigen is not known.

The repertoire was sequenced with immunoSEQ multiplex PCR; TCRdb's copy has only in-frame clones and lacks some. Among about 74,000 clones listed, 70% to 85% were seen once. The rearrangement links TRBV21-1 to TRBJ1-1. TRBV21-1 is listed as a pseudogene. This TCR came from an older female donor with stage I lung adenocarcinoma. This sample comprised peripheral blood, obtained before any cancer treatment. The DNA of the CDR3 is TGTGCCAGCAGCAAAGGGGTCCGGGGCGGGGAAGCTTTCTTT. Residues: CASSKGVRGGEAFF.